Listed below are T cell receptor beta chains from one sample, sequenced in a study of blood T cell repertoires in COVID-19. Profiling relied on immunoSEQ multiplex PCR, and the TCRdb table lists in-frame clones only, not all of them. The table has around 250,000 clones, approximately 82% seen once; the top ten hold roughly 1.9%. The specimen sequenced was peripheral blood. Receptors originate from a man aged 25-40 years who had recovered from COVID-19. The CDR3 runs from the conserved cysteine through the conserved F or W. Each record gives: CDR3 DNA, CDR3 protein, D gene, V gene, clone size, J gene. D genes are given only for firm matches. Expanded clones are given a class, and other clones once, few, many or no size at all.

CDR3 DNA: TGCGCCAGCAGCTTGGCGACTACCCCGGATACGCAGTATTTT; CDR3 protein: CASSLATTPDTQYF; D gene: .; V gene: TRBV5-1; clone size: .; J gene: TRBJ2-3
CDR3 DNA: TGTGCCAGCAGTTTAGGGACAGCTTACAATTCACCCCTCCACTTT; CDR3 protein: CASSLGTAYNSPLHF; D gene: TRBD1; V gene: TRBV28; clone size: .; J gene: TRBJ1-6
CDR3 DNA: TGTGCCAGCAGCTTAGCACTGTTTGACACTGAAGCTTTCTTT; CDR3 protein: CASSLALFDTEAFF; D gene: .; V gene: TRBV7-9; clone size: few; J gene: TRBJ1-1
CDR3 DNA: TGTGCCAGCAGCCAACCCCCAGATGAGCAGTTCTTC; CDR3 protein: CASSQPPDEQFF; D gene: .; V gene: TRBV16; clone size: .; J gene: TRBJ2-1
CDR3 DNA: TGTGCCAGCAGTAACAGGGGGAACAATCAGCCCCAGCATTTT; CDR3 protein: CASSNRGNNQPQHF; D gene: TRBD1; V gene: TRBV2; clone size: .; J gene: TRBJ1-5
CDR3 DNA: TGTGCCGTTGGACCGGGGGGATTTACAAATGAGCAGTTCTTC; CDR3 protein: CAVGPGGFTNEQFF; D gene: TRBD2; V gene: TRBV19; clone size: once; J gene: TRBJ2-1
CDR3 DNA: TGTGCCAGCAGTGAAGAGGACAGGGTCTCTGAAGCTTTCTTT; CDR3 protein: CASSEEDRVSEAFF; D gene: TRBD1; V gene: TRBV6-1; clone size: .; J gene: TRBJ1-1
CDR3 DNA: TGTGCCAGCAGCGTAGACCAGGGCGGTCCGATATATTTT; CDR3 protein: CASSVDQGGPIYF; D gene: .; V gene: TRBV9; clone size: .; J gene: TRBJ1-3
CDR3 DNA: TGCGCCAGCAGCTTGGTGCCCGGGAACAATTCACCCCTCCACTTT; CDR3 protein: CASSLVPGNNSPLHF; D gene: .; V gene: TRBV5-1; clone size: .; J gene: TRBJ1-6
CDR3 DNA: TGTGCCAGCAGCATAACGACAGGACTCGGCAACTATGGCTACACCTTC; CDR3 protein: CASSITTGLGNYGYTF; D gene: .; V gene: TRBV11-2; clone size: .; J gene: TRBJ1-2
CDR3 DNA: TGTGCCACCAGCAGAGATGGGGGCCAGGGGAGAGAGACCCAGTACTTC; CDR3 protein: CATSRDGGQGRETQYF; D gene: .; V gene: TRBV15; clone size: .; J gene: TRBJ2-5
CDR3 DNA: TGTGCCAGCAGTAAGCAGGGGGCCAACACCATATATTTT; CDR3 protein: CASSKQGANTIYF; D gene: TRBD1; V gene: TRBV25-1; clone size: .; J gene: TRBJ1-3
CDR3 DNA: TGCGCCAGCAGCAGGACAGGGATTAATGAAAAACTGTTTTTT; CDR3 protein: CASSRTGINEKLFF; D gene: TRBD1; V gene: TRBV4-1; clone size: .; J gene: TRBJ1-4
CDR3 DNA: TGTGCCAGTAGTATCGGCGGGGTCAAAGAAAAACTGTTTTTT; CDR3 protein: CASSIGGVKEKLFF; D gene: .; V gene: TRBV19; clone size: once; J gene: TRBJ1-4
CDR3 DNA: TGCAGCGTGTGGAGGACAGGGGGCTTCAGGACTGAAGCTTTCTTT; CDR3 protein: CSVWRTGGFRTEAFF; D gene: TRBD1; V gene: TRBV29-1; clone size: .; J gene: TRBJ1-1
CDR3 DNA: TGCAGCGTTGACCTTTCCTTACAAGAGACCCAGTACTTC; CDR3 protein: CSVDLSLQETQYF; D gene: .; V gene: TRBV29-1; clone size: few; J gene: TRBJ2-5
CDR3 DNA: TGCGCCAGCAGCTTGGGCGGGGGACTAGCCTACGAGCAGTACTTC; CDR3 protein: CASSLGGGLAYEQYF; D gene: TRBD2; V gene: TRBV5-1; clone size: .; J gene: TRBJ2-7
CDR3 DNA: TGTGCCAGCAGCGAAACTAGCGGAACAGATACGCAGTATTTT; CDR3 protein: CASSETSGTDTQYF; D gene: TRBD2; V gene: TRBV6-4; clone size: .; J gene: TRBJ2-3
CDR3 DNA: TGCAGCGTTGAGTTTGGCAGATTTATGAACACTGAAGCTTTCTTT; CDR3 protein: CSVEFGRFMNTEAFF; D gene: .; V gene: TRBV29-1; clone size: .; J gene: TRBJ1-1
CDR3 DNA: TGTGCCACCCAGGCAGGGGGAGGAGAGACCCAGTACTTC; CDR3 protein: CATQAGGGETQYF; D gene: .; V gene: TRBV24-1; clone size: .; J gene: TRBJ2-5
CDR3 DNA: TGTGCCGTCCCTTTCACAGGGGGCGGGCAGCCCCAGCATTTT; CDR3 protein: CAVPFTGGGQPQHF; D gene: TRBD1; V gene: TRBV9; clone size: .; J gene: TRBJ1-5
CDR3 DNA: TGCGCCAGCATAGAGTTTCTCGACACTGAAGCTTTCTTT; CDR3 protein: CASIEFLDTEAFF; D gene: .; V gene: TRBV10-2; clone size: .; J gene: TRBJ1-1
CDR3 DNA: TGTGCCAGCAGTGAAAGCCTACAGGGGGCAGATACGCAGTATTTT; CDR3 protein: CASSESLQGADTQYF; D gene: TRBD1; V gene: TRBV6-1; clone size: .; J gene: TRBJ2-3
CDR3 DNA: TGTGCCAGCAGTGATAGCGGGGGGCGGAGCACAGATACGCAGTATTTT; CDR3 protein: CASSDSGGRSTDTQYF; D gene: TRBD2; V gene: TRBV13; clone size: .; J gene: TRBJ2-3
CDR3 DNA: TGTGCCAGCAGCTCGGGGACAGGGGAGATCTATGGCTACACCTTC; CDR3 protein: CASSSGTGEIYGYTF; D gene: TRBD1; V gene: TRBV7-2; clone size: .; J gene: TRBJ1-2
CDR3 DNA: TGCGCCAGCAGACCGGGACAGGGACGCATGAACACTGAAGCTTTCTTT; CDR3 protein: CASRPGQGRMNTEAFF; D gene: TRBD1; V gene: TRBV4-1; clone size: many; J gene: TRBJ1-1
CDR3 DNA: TGTGCTGTCTTCGGGCAGGGAAACACTGAAGCTTTCTTT; CDR3 protein: CAVFGQGNTEAFF; D gene: .; V gene: TRBV28; clone size: .; J gene: TRBJ1-1
CDR3 DNA: TGTGCCACAAAAGGGCTAGCGGGCACCGGGGAGCTGTTTTTT; CDR3 protein: CATKGLAGTGELFF; D gene: TRBD2; V gene: TRBV19; clone size: many; J gene: TRBJ2-2
CDR3 DNA: TGTGCCAGCAGCTTTAAAGGAGAGCTCAAAGCTTTCTTT; CDR3 protein: CASSFKGELKAFF; D gene: .; V gene: TRBV7-2; clone size: .; J gene: TRBJ1-1
CDR3 DNA: TGTGCCAGCAGTTTATGGGGCCAGACAAAAGAGACCCAGTACTTC; CDR3 protein: CASSLWGQTKETQYF; D gene: .; V gene: TRBV27; clone size: .; J gene: TRBJ2-5
CDR3 DNA: TGTGCCAGCAGCCTAGGCCAGGGTTTCAGAAACACCATATATTTT; CDR3 protein: CASSLGQGFRNTIYF; D gene: .; V gene: TRBV7-9; clone size: .; J gene: TRBJ1-3
CDR3 DNA: TGTGCCAGCAGCCAAGATACCAGGGATGGGGATACGCAGTATTTT; CDR3 protein: CASSQDTRDGDTQYF; D gene: .; V gene: TRBV3-1/TRBV3-2; clone size: .; J gene: TRBJ2-3
CDR3 DNA: TGCGCCAGCAGCCTCGCCTACGCTGTAGATGAGCAGTTCTTC; CDR3 protein: CASSLAYAVDEQFF; D gene: .; V gene: TRBV4-1; clone size: .; J gene: TRBJ2-1
CDR3 DNA: TGTGCCAGCGCCCGGGACAGAGACTACGAGCAGTACTTC; CDR3 protein: CASARDRDYEQYF; D gene: TRBD1; V gene: TRBV18; clone size: .; J gene: TRBJ2-7
CDR3 DNA: TGTGCCAGCAGCTCTACAGGGCCGGGCACTGAAGCTTTCTTT; CDR3 protein: CASSSTGPGTEAFF; D gene: .; V gene: TRBV7-3; clone size: .; J gene: TRBJ1-1
CDR3 DNA: TGCGCCAGCAGCCGCCTGGCCGGGTCCTCTAACTATGGCTACACCTTC; CDR3 protein: CASSRLAGSSNYGYTF; D gene: .; V gene: TRBV5-1; clone size: .; J gene: TRBJ1-2
CDR3 DNA: TGCGCCAGCAGCCAAGTGGGACAGCCTTATGGCTACACCTTC; CDR3 protein: CASSQVGQPYGYTF; D gene: TRBD1; V gene: TRBV4-1; clone size: .; J gene: TRBJ1-2
CDR3 DNA: TGTGCCAGCAGTGAACTATCCGAGTCCACCGGGGAGCTGTTTTTT; CDR3 protein: CASSELSESTGELFF; D gene: .; V gene: TRBV6-1; clone size: .; J gene: TRBJ2-2
CDR3 DNA: TGTGCCAGCAGCTCTAGCCTCTTCACTGAAGCTTTCTTT; CDR3 protein: CASSSSLFTEAFF; D gene: .; V gene: TRBV7-2; clone size: .; J gene: TRBJ1-1
CDR3 DNA: TGTGCCAGCAGCCAACCTTACGGACAGGGACCCTTTGGCAATCAGCCCCAGCATTTT; CDR3 protein: CASSQPYGQGPFGNQPQHF; D gene: TRBD1; V gene: TRBV6-4; clone size: .; J gene: TRBJ1-5
CDR3 DNA: TGTGCCAGCAGTTATTCCCCTACAGGGGGCCTCTACAATGAGCAGTTCTTC; CDR3 protein: CASSYSPTGGLYNEQFF; D gene: TRBD1; V gene: TRBV6-2/TRBV6-3; clone size: .; J gene: TRBJ2-1
CDR3 DNA: TGTGCCAGCAGCCCACTAGCGGGGGCCGGGGAGCTGTTTTTT; CDR3 protein: CASSPLAGAGELFF; D gene: TRBD2; V gene: TRBV2; clone size: .; J gene: TRBJ2-2
CDR3 DNA: TGTGCCACCAGTGACCTAGACCATAGCGGGTCTAGCACAGATACGCAGTATTTT; CDR3 protein: CATSDLDHSGSSTDTQYF; D gene: TRBD2; V gene: TRBV24-1; clone size: .; J gene: TRBJ2-3
CDR3 DNA: TGTGCCAGCAGTTACGATGACGGGGGGGGAGAGACCCAGTACTTC; CDR3 protein: CASSYDDGGGETQYF; D gene: TRBD2; V gene: TRBV6-5; clone size: .; J gene: TRBJ2-5
CDR3 DNA: TGTGCCAGCACCTGGGGGGGGCGGGAGACCCAGTACTTC; CDR3 protein: CASTWGGRETQYF; D gene: .; V gene: TRBV6-8; clone size: .; J gene: TRBJ2-5
CDR3 DNA: TGTGCCAGCAGTTACTCGGACAGGGGGTCACCCCTCCACTTT; CDR3 protein: CASSYSDRGSPLHF; D gene: TRBD1; V gene: TRBV6-6; clone size: .; J gene: TRBJ1-6
CDR3 DNA: TGCGCCAGCAGCCACTCCACCCAACCGGGACAGGGACGAAACACCATATATTTT; CDR3 protein: CASSHSTQPGQGRNTIYF; D gene: TRBD1; V gene: TRBV4-1; clone size: many; J gene: TRBJ1-3
CDR3 DNA: TGTGCCAGCAGCCAGTCGGGGGGCAAACGTACGCAGTATTTT; CDR3 protein: CASSQSGGKRTQYF; D gene: .; V gene: TRBV3-1/TRBV3-2; clone size: once; J gene: TRBJ2-3